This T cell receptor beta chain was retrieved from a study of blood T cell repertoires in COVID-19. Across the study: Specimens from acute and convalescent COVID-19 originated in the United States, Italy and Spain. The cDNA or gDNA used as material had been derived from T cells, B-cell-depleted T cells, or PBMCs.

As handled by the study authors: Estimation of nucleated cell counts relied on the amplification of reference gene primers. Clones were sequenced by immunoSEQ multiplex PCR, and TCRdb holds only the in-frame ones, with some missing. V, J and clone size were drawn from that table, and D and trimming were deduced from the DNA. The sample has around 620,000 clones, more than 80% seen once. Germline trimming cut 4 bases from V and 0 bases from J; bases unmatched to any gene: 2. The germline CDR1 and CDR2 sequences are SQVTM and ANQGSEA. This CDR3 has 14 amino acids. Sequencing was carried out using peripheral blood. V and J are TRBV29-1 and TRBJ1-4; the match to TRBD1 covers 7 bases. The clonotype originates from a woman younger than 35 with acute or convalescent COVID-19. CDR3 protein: CSVGDRSTNEKLFF. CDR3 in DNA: TGCAGCGTTGGGGACAGATCAACTAATGAAAAACTGTTTTTT.